This T cell receptor beta chain appears in the sequencing data of a study of cytomegalovirus exposure and HLA in healthy donors. General study results and limits: Later, TCR association rates were found to vary by HLA locus, highest for DRB1 and lowest for HLA-C. As was reported, the HLA-A and HLA-B alleles of most subjects were accurately predicted from TCR beta sequences.

On this clone itself: Its specificity is not known.

Amplification used 60 Vbeta primers and 13 Jbeta primers. Methods used by the authors: Approximately 79 million unique TCR beta chains, roughly 11 million of them shared, were counted by a later analysis. Sequenced by immunoSEQ multiplex PCR; TCRdb stores in-frame clones only, minus some. Clonal size and the V and J genes are those of that table, whereas D and trimming came from the DNA. This repertoire shows around 280,000 clones, around 90% found once; its top ten account for roughly 2.3%. The origin of this receptor is a woman aged 18 to 35 in good health and CMV-seronegative. Source material: PBMCs.

CDR3 coding DNA: TGTGCCAGCAGTGAAATTCTAGGGGATGGACAGCCCCAGCATTTT. Protein product: CASSEILGDGQPQHF. V gene TRBV6-1 combines with J gene TRBJ1-5; D might be TRBD1 (5 bases). CDR3 length: 15 amino acids. In germline, CDR1 is MNHNS, CDR2 SASEGT. The V gene lost 2 bases and the J gene lost 7 bases, with 15 bases spanning the gap.